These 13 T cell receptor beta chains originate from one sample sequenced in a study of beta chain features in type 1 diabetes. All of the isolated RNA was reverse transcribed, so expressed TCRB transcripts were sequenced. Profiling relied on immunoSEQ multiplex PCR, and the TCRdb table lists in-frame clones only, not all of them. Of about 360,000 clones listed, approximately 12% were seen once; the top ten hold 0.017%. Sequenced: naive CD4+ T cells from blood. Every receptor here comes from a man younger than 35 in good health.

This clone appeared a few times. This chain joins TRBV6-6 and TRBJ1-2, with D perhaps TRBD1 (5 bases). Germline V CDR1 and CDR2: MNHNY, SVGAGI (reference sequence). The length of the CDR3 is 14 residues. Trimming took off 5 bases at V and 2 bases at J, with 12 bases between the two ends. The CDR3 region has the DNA TGTGCCAGCAGTCCCTGGTCAGGGAACTATGGCTACACCTTC. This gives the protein CASSPWSGNYGYTF.

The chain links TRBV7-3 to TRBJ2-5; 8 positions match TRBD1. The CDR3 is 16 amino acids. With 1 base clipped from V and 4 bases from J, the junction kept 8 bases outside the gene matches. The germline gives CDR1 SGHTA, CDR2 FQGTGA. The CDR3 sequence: CASSLSGQGLGETQYF. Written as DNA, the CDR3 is TGTGCCAGCAGCTTAAGTGGACAGGGATTGGGAGAGACCCAGTACTTC.

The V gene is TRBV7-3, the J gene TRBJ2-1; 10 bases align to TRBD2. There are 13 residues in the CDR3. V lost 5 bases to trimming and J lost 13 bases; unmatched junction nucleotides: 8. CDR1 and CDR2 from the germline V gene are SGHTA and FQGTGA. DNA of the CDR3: TGTGCCAGCAGCCCTATAGCGGGAGGTCATCAGTTCTTC. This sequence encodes CASSPIAGGHQFF.

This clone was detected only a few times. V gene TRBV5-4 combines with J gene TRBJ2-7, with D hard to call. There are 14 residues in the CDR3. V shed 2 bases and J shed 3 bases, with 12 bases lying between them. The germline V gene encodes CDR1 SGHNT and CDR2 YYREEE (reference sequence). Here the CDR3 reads CASSLAAHSYEQYF. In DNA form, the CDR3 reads TGTGCCAGCAGCTTAGCAGCCCACAGCTACGAGCAGTACTTC. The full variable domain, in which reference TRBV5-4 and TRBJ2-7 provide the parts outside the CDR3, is ETGVTQSPTHLIKTRGQQVTLRCSSQSGHNTVSWYQQALGQGPQFIFQYYREEENGRGNFPPRFSGLQFPNYSSELNVNALELDDSALYLCASSLAAHSYEQYFGPGTRLTVT.

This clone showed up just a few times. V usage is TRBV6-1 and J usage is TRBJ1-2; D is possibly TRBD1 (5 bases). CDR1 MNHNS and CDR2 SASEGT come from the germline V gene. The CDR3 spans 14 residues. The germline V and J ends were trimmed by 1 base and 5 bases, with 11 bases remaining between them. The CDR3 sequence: CASSEEGRAYGYTF. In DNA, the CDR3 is TGTGCCAGCAGTGAAGAGGGCAGGGCGTATGGCTACACCTTC.

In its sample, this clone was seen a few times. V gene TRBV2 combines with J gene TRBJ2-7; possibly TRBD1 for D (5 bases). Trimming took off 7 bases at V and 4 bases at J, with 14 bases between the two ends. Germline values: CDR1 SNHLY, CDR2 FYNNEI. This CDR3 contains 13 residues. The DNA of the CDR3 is TGTGCCAGCAACGGACAAGAGGCGTACGAGCAGTACTTC. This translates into CASNGQEAYEQYF.

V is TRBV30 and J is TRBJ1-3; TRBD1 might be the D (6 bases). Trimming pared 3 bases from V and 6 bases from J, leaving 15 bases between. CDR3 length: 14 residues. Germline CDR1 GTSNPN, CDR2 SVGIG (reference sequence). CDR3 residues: CAWSADRFLNTIYF. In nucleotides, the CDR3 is TGTGCCTGGAGCGCCGACAGGTTCCTAAACACCATATATTTT.

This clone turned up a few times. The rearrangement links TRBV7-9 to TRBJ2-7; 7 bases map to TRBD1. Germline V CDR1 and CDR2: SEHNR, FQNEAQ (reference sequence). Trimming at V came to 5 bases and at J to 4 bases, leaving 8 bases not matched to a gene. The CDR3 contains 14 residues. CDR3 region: CASSPLTGQYEQYF. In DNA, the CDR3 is TGTGCCAGCAGCCCGCTGACAGGGCAATACGAGCAGTACTTC.

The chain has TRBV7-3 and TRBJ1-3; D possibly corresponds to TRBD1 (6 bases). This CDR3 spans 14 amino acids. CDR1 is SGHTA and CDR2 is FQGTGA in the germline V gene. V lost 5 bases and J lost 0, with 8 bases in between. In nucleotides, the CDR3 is TGTGCCAGCAGCCCGGGACACTCTGGAAACACCATATATTTT. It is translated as CASSPGHSGNTIYF.

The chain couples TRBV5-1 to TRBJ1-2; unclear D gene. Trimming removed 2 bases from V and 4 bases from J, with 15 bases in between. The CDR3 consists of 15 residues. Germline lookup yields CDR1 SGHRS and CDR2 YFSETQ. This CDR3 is CASSLTLAETYGYTF. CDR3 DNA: TGCGCCAGCAGCTTAACATTGGCCGAAACCTATGGCTACACCTTC.

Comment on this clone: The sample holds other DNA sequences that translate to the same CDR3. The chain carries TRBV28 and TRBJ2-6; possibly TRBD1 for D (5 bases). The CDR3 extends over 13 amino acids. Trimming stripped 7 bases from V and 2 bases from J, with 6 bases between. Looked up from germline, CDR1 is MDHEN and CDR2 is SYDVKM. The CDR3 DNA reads TGTGCCAGCAAAGGGGCTGGGGCCAACGTCCTGACTTTC. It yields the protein CASKGAGANVLTF.

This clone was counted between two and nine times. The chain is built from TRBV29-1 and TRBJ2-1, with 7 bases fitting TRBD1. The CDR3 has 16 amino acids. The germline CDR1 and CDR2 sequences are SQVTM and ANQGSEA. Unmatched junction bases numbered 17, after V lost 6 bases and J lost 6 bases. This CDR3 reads CSVQDAWGQPSNEQFF. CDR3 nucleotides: TGCAGCGTCCAGGACGCCTGGGGACAGCCTTCCAATGAGCAGTTCTTC.

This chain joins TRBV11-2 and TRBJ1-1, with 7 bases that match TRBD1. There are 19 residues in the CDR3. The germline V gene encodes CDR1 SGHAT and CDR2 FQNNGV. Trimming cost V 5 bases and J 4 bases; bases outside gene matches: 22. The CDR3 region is CASSPILRKGDRTGTEAFF. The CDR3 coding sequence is TGTGCCAGCAGCCCGATTTTAAGGAAGGGGGACAGAACGGGCACTGAAGCTTTCTTT.